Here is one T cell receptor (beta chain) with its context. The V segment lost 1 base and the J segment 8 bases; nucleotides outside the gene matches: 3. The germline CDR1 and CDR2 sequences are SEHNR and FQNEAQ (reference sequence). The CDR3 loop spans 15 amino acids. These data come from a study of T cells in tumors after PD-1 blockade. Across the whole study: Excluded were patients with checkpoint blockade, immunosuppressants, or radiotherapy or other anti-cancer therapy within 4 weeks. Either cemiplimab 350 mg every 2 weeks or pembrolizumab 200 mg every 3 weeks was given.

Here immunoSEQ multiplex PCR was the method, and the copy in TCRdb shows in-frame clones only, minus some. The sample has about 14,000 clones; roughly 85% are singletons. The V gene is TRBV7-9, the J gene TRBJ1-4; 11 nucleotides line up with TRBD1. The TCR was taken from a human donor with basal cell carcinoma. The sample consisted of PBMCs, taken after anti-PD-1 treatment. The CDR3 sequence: CASSLGTGGMEKLFF. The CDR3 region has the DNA TGTGCCAGCAGCTTAGGGACAGGGGGCATGGAAAAACTGTTTTTT.